This T cell receptor (beta chain) was captured in a study of blood T cell repertoires in COVID-19. Whole-study context: Nucleic acid was either cDNA or gDNA, and it came from T cells, B-cell-depleted T cells, or PBMCs.

TCRdb's table, derived via immunoSEQ multiplex PCR, lists solely in-frame clones and lacks some. The data hold hundreds of thousands of clones, with about nine tenths observed a single time. With respect to this clone: Other DNA sequences within the sample encode an identical CDR3.

With 6 bases clipped from V and 0 bases from J, the junction kept 0 bases outside the gene matches. There are 14 residues in the CDR3. The germline V gene encodes CDR1 LNHDA and CDR2 SQIVND (reference sequence). The gene calls are TRBV19 and TRBJ2-3, with 10 bases aligning to TRBD1. The sample consisted of peripheral blood. The TCR sequence derives from a man older than 75 with acute or convalescent COVID-19. The CDR3 nucleotides read TGTGCCAGTAGGGACAGGGGGAGCACAGATACGCAGTATTTT. Protein: CASRDRGSTDTQYF.